Following are 26 T cell receptor beta chains from one sample sequenced in a study of blood T cell dynamics during melanoma immunotherapy. Clones were sequenced by immunoSEQ multiplex PCR, and TCRdb holds only the in-frame ones, with some missing. The repertoire holds about 6,300 clones, approximately 88% seen once, with 5% in the top ten. This sample's time point: week 3, after first cycle of checkpoint inhibitor. The source material was blood, sampled from a patient treated with checkpoint blockade. These receptors were collected from a human donor with melanoma.

The chain combines TRBV15 with TRBJ2-2; D is unresolved. Germline assignment: CDR1 LNHNV and CDR2 YYDKDF (reference sequence). With 7 bases removed from V and 6 bases from J, the gap between germline ends came to 9 bases. The CDR3 has 12 amino acids. The CDR3: CATTDRSGELFF. DNA for the CDR3: TGTGCCACCACCGATAGATCCGGGGAGCTGTTTTTT. Full variable domain (outside the CDR3, taken from reference TRBV15 and TRBJ2-2): DAMVIQNPRYQVTQFGKPVTLSCSQTLNHNVMYWYQQKSSQAPKLLFHYYDKDFNNEADTPDNFQSRRPNTSFCFLDIRSPGLGDTAMYLCATTDRSGELFFGEGSRLTVL.

The rearrangement uses TRBV5-1 and TRBJ1-4; tentative D call: TRBD1 (5 bases). The CDR3 runs 13 residues. Looked up from germline, CDR1 is SGHRS and CDR2 is YFSETQ. V lost 4 bases and J 8 bases, leaving 12 bases between the germline ends. CDR3: CASSVGVSEKLFF. The CDR3 DNA is TGCGCCAGCAGCGTGGGGGTTAGCGAAAAACTGTTTTTT.

V usage is TRBV7-3 and J usage is TRBJ2-2, with D possibly matching TRBD2 (6 bases). This CDR3 region has 14 residues. Between the trimmed V and J ends, which lost 4 bases and 6 bases, there was a span of 12 bases. Germline V gives CDR1 SGHTA, CDR2 FQGTGA. CDR3: CASSSRWGAGELFF. CDR3 nucleotides: TGTGCCAGCAGCTCACGGTGGGGGGCCGGGGAGCTGTTTTTT.

The J gene is TRBJ1-2, the V gene TRBV30; 12 nucleotides align to TRBD1. The germline V gene encodes CDR1 GTSNPN and CDR2 SVGIG (reference sequence). This CDR3 region has 13 residues. With 2 bases clipped from V and 8 bases from J, the junction kept 3 bases outside the gene matches. Here the CDR3 DNA reads TGTGCCTGGAGTAGGGGGACAGGGGGCGGCTACACCTTC. Translated: CAWSRGTGGGYTF.

The rearrangement joins TRBV18 to TRBJ1-1, with 8 bases identical to TRBD1. The CDR3 length is 16 residues. Looked up from germline, CDR1 is KGHSH and CDR2 is LQKENI. Trimming at V came to 3 bases and at J to 6 bases, leaving 12 bases not matched to a gene. For the CDR3, the DNA is TGTGCCAGCTCACCGTCGGGTCAGGGGGCCGGAGCTGAAGCTTTCTTT. Translated: CASSPSGQGAGAEAFF.

V and J are TRBV19 and TRBJ1-5; D remains unclear. The germline CDR1 and CDR2 sequences are LNHDA and SQIVND (reference sequence). The V gene lost 1 base and the J gene lost 0 bases, with 4 bases spanning the gap. CDR3 length equals 14 residues. The CDR3: CASSIVDSNQPQHF. The CDR3 nucleotides are TGTGCCAGTAGTATAGTGGATAGCAATCAGCCCCAGCATTTT.

The rearrangement uses TRBV5-6 and TRBJ2-3, with D maybe TRBD1 (5 bases). Germline CDR1 reads SGHDT; CDR2 reads YYEEEE. Between the trimmed V and J ends, which lost 4 bases and 5 bases, there was a span of 17 bases. The CDR3 totals 15 residues. As DNA, the CDR3 is TGTGCCAGCAGCAGTTTTAAGGGGATGGAAGATACGCAGTATTTT. Translating gives CASSSFKGMEDTQYF.

The chain combines TRBV10-3 with TRBJ2-5; D unresolved. Germline V CDR1 and CDR2: ENHRY, SYGVKD. This CDR3 is 14 amino acids long. V was cut by 2 bases and J by 1 base, with 8 bases left in between. The CDR3 loop is CAISESPTQETQYF. The CDR3 DNA reads as TGTGCCATCAGTGAGAGCCCTACCCAAGAGACCCAGTACTTC.

V usage is TRBV7-3 and J usage is TRBJ2-1; 13 bases map to TRBD2. Germline V lookup: CDR1 SGHTA, CDR2 FQGTGA. V was clipped by 0 bases and J by 0 bases; unmatched bases: 14. The CDR3 has 22 residues. Here the CDR3 DNA reads TGTGCCAGCAGCTTAACCCCCACTACTAGCGGGGGGGCGTCAAGCTCCTACAATGAGCAGTTCTTC. Its protein product is CASSLTPTTSGGASSSYNEQFF. The entire variable domain, with the rest obtained from reference TRBV7-3 and TRBJ2-1, is as follows: GAGVSQTPSNKVTEKGKYVELRCDPISGHTALYWYRQSLGQGPEFLIYFQGTGAADDSGLPNDRFFAVRPEGSVSTLKIQRTERGDSAVYLCASSLTPTTSGGASSSYNEQFFGPGTRLTVL.

The J gene is TRBJ2-7, the V gene TRBV19, with D possibly being TRBD1 (5 bases). The V and J ends lost 4 bases and 6 bases respectively, with 13 bases between them. This CDR3 spans 13 amino acids. CDR1 is LNHDA, CDR2 SQIVND, per germline (reference sequence). The CDR3 coding sequence is TGTGCCAGTAGTACCCTCCCGGACACCGAGCAGTACTTC. This sequence encodes CASSTLPDTEQYF.

This rearrangement joins TRBV6-5 to TRBJ2-7; 8 positions agree with TRBD2. CDR3 size: 14 residues. Germline V CDR1 and CDR2: MNHEY, SVGAGI. The junction had 5 bases not matched to a gene; V was cut back by 7 bases and J by 0 bases. CDR3 in amino acids: CASIPGLDSYEQYF. Written as DNA, the CDR3 is TGTGCCAGCATTCCGGGACTAGACTCCTACGAGCAGTACTTC.

This sequence joins TRBV19 and TRBJ1-2; no reliable D call. The CDR3 is 14 amino acids. V dropped 6 bases and J dropped 2 bases, with 13 bases sitting between them. Germline lookup yields CDR1 LNHDA and CDR2 SQIVND (reference sequence). CDR3 region: CASRSDRGNYGYTF. The CDR3 DNA reads as TGTGCCAGTAGATCTGACCGAGGCAACTATGGCTACACCTTC.

This clone was counted between two and nine times. The chain couples TRBV7-9 to TRBJ1-2, with D hard to call. The V end was cut by 0 bases, the J end by 4 bases, with 6 bases between. CDR1 and CDR2 from the germline V gene are SEHNR and FQNEAQ (reference sequence). The CDR3 has 13 amino acids. The CDR3 region has the DNA TGTGCCAGCAGCTTAGCGGTCCCCTATGGCTACACCTTC. It yields the protein CASSLAVPYGYTF.

The rearrangement links TRBV15 to TRBJ1-4; no definite D call. The CDR3 extends over 15 amino acids. CDR1 is LNHNV and CDR2 is YYDKDF in the germline V gene (reference sequence). V was shortened by 0 bases and J by 7 bases, with 12 bases between the two germline ends. The DNA of the CDR3 is TGTGCCACCAGCAGAGATGGCCATACCCCTGAAAAACTGTTTTTT. Amino acid sequence: CATSRDGHTPEKLFF.

The chain joins TRBV10-3 to TRBJ1-5; D gene uncertain. V shed 2 bases and J shed 6 bases, with 11 bases lying between them. The CDR3 contains 14 residues. Per germline, CDR1 ENHRY and CDR2 SYGVKD. The CDR3 loop reads CAISEISKGQPQHF. In DNA, the CDR3 is TGTGCCATCAGTGAGATTTCTAAAGGTCAGCCCCAGCATTTT.

The rearrangement links TRBV11-2 to TRBJ2-3, with TRBD1 matching 10 bases. This CDR3 spans 14 amino acids. CDR1 and CDR2 from the germline V gene are SGHAT and FQNNGV. J gave up 4 bases and V 5 bases, and 3 bases lay outside the gene matches. The CDR3: CASSQGTGADTQYF. Here the CDR3 DNA reads TGTGCCAGCAGCCAAGGGACAGGGGCAGATACGCAGTATTTT.

The chain carries TRBV29-1 and TRBJ2-7; 7 bases match TRBD1. CDR1 SQVTM and CDR2 ANQGSEA come from the germline V gene. V gave up 3 bases and J gave up 0 bases; unmatched junction bases: 5. CDR3 length equals 14 residues. The CDR3: CSVEDRRSSYEQYF. CDR3 in DNA: TGCAGCGTTGAGGACAGGAGGAGCTCCTACGAGCAGTACTTC.

This clone has only one observation. V is TRBV29-1 and J is TRBJ1-5; TRBD1 might be the D (6 bases). This CDR3 contains 12 residues. Per germline, CDR1 SQVTM and CDR2 ANQGSEA. V lost 0 bases and J lost 7, with 7 bases in between. Here the CDR3 reads CSVEDGGQPQHF. In DNA, the CDR3 is TGCAGCGTTGAAGACGGGGGCCAGCCCCAGCATTTT.

The chain carries TRBV18 and TRBJ1-5, with 9 bases lining up with TRBD1. The CDR3 runs to 16 residues. The V gene's germline CDR1 is KGHSH and CDR2 LQKENI. The V gene end was trimmed by 4 bases and the J gene end by 3 bases; junction bases not matched to a gene: 7. The CDR3 DNA sequence: TGTGCCAGCTCACAATCCGGGACAGGGTCCAATCAGCCCCAGCATTTT. This codes for CASSQSGTGSNQPQHF.

This chain connects TRBV5-1 to TRBJ1-2; the D is unclear. CDR1 is SGHRS and CDR2 is YFSETQ in the germline V gene. The V gene lost 0 bases and the J gene lost 6 bases, with 9 bases spanning the gap. This CDR3 has 13 amino acids. CDR3 sequence (DNA): TGCGCCAGCAGCTTGGACCAGAGGGATGGCTACACCTTC. Translating it yields CASSLDQRDGYTF.

This clone was picked up one time. This rearrangement joins TRBV6-5 to TRBJ2-2; TRBD2 matches at 8 bases. Germline V gene data show CDR1 as MNHEY and CDR2 as SVGAGI. V lost 5 bases to trimming and J lost 6 bases; unmatched junction nucleotides: 8. CDR3 length: 15 residues. CDR3 in DNA: TGTGCCAGCAGTCCCCGGGGGGGCTGGGCCGGGGAGCTGTTTTTT. This encodes CASSPRGGWAGELFF.

The chain recombines TRBV6-5 with TRBJ2-3, with a tentative D call TRBD2 (6 bases). The V end lost 1 base, the J end lost 3 bases, and 8 bases lay between the germline ends. Germline loops: CDR1 MNHEY, CDR2 SVGAGI. The CDR3 spans 14 residues. CDR3: CASSYLGTTDTQYF. CDR3 sequence (DNA): TGTGCCAGCAGTTACTTGGGGACTACAGATACGCAGTATTTT.

This clone was seen once. V and J are TRBV5-6 and TRBJ2-6; D gene ambiguous. Trimming removed 0 bases at V and 2 bases at J, with 3 bases between. Germline V gives CDR1 SGHDT, CDR2 YYEEEE. The CDR3 sequence is 14 residues long. In DNA, the CDR3 is TGTGCCAGCAGCTTGGGGACTGGGGCCAACGTCCTGACTTTC. Translating gives CASSLGTGANVLTF.

V gene TRBV15 combines with J gene TRBJ1-4; the D gene is possibly TRBD1 (6 bases). Trimming removed 0 bases from V and 0 bases from J, with 11 bases in between. Per germline, CDR1 LNHNV and CDR2 YYDKDF (reference sequence). This CDR3 region has 17 residues. This chain's CDR3 is CATSRDTNRATNEKLFF. The CDR3, as DNA: TGTGCCACCAGCAGAGATACGAACAGGGCAACTAATGAAAAACTGTTTTTT.

V usage is TRBV11-3 and J usage is TRBJ2-5, with TRBD2 matching over 11 bases. The CDR3 sequence is 17 residues long. V dropped 4 bases and J dropped 0; count of bases not matched to a gene: 7. From germline, CDR1 is SGHNT and CDR2 YENEEA. CDR3 region: CASSSIAGGVYQETQYF. CDR3 DNA sequence: TGTGCCAGCAGCTCCATAGCGGGGGGGGTGTACCAAGAGACCCAGTACTTC. Based on the CDR3 plus reference TRBV11-3 and TRBJ2-5, the full variable domain is EAGVVQSPRYKIIEKKQPVAFWCNPISGHNTLYWYLQNLGQGPELLIRYENEEAVDDSQLPKDRFSAERLKGVDSTLKIQPAELGDSAVYLCASSSIAGGVYQETQYFGPGTRLLVL.

The CDR3 sequence is CASSPNRDEQYF. CDR3 coding DNA: TGTGCCAGCAGTCCGAACAGGGACGAGCAGTACTTC. J is TRBJ2-7 and V is TRBV6-1; tentatively, D is TRBD1 (6 bases). Looked up from germline, CDR1 is MNHNS and CDR2 is SASEGT. V was cut by 5 bases and J by 5 bases, with 10 bases left in between. The CDR3 is 12 amino acids.